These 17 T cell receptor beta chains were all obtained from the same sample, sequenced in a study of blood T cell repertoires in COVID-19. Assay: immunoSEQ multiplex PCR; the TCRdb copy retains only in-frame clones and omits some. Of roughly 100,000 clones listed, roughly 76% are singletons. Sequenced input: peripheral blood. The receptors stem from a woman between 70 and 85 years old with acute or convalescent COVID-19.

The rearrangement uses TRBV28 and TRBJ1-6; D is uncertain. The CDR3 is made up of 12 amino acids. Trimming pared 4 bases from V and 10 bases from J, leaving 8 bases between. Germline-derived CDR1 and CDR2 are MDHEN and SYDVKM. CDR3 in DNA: TGTGCCAGCAGTTCCCTGTCCTCACCCCTCCACTTT. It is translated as CASSSLSSPLHF.

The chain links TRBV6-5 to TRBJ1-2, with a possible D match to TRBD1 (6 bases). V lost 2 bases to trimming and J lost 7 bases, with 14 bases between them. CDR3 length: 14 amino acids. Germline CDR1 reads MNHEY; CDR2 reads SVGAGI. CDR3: CASSYQTGIGGYTF. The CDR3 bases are TGTGCCAGCAGTTACCAAACAGGGATCGGTGGCTACACCTTC.

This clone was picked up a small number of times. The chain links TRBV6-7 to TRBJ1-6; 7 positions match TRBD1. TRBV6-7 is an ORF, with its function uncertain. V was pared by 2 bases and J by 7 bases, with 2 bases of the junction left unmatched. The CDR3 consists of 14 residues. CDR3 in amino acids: CASSYDRENSPLHF. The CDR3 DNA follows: TGTGCCAGCAGTTACGACAGGGAAAATTCACCCCTCCACTTT.

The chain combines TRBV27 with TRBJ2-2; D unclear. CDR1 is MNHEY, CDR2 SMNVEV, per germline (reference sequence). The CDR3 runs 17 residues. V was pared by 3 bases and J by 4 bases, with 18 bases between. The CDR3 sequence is CASSLNLLRSTTGELFF. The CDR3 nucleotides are TGTGCCAGCAGTTTGAACCTCTTGCGGAGTACCACCGGGGAGCTGTTTTTT.

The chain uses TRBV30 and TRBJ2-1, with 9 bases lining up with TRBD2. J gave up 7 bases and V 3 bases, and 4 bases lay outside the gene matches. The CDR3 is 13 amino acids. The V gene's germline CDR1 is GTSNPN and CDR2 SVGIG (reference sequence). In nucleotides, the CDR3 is TGTGCCTGGAGGGTAGCGGGGGCAAATGAGCAGTTCTTC. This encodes CAWRVAGANEQFF.

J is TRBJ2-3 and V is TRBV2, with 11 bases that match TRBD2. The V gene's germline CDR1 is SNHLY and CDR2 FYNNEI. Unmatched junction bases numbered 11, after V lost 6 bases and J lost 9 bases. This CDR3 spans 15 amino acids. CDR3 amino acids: CASRGGTSGTGTQYF. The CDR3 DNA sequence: TGTGCCAGCAGGGGGGGGACTAGCGGAACTGGGACGCAGTATTTT.

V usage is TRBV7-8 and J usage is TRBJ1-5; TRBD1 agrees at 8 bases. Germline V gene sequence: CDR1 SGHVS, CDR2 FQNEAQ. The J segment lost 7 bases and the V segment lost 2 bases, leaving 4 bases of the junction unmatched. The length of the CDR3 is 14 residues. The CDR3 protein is CASSLQGAGQPQHF. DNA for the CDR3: TGTGCCAGCAGCTTACAGGGGGCCGGACAGCCCCAGCATTTT.

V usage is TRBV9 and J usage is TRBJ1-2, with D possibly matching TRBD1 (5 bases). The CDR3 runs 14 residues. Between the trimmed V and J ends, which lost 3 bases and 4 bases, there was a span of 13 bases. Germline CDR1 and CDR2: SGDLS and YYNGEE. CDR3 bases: TGTGCCAGCAGCGAGGGCCTCGACAGCTATGGCTACACCTTC. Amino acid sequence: CASSEGLDSYGYTF.

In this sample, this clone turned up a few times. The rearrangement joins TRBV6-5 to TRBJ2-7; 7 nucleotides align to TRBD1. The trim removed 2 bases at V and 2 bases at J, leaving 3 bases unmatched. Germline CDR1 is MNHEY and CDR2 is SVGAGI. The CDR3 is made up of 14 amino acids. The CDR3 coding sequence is TGTGCCAGCAGTTACGGGACAGAAACCTACGAGCAGTACTTC. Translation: CASSYGTETYEQYF.

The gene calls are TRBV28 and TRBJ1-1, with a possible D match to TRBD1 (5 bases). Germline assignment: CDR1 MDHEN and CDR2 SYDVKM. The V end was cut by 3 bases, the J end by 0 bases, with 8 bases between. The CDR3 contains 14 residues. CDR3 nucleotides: TGTGCCAGCAGTTTTGGGGGGATGAACACTGAAGCTTTCTTT. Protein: CASSFGGMNTEAFF.

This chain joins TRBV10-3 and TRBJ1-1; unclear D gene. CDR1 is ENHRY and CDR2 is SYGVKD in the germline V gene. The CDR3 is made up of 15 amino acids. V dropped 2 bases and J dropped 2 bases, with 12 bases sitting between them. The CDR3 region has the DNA TGTGCCATCAGTGAGCTGGGCGTCAGAAACACTGAAGCTTTCTTT. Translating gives CAISELGVRNTEAFF.

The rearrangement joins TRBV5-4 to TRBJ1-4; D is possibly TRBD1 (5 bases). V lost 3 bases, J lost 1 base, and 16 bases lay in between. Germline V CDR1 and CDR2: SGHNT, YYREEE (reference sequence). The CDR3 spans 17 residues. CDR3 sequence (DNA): TGTGCCAGCAGCTCCGGCCAGGGCGAGTTAACTAATGAAAAACTGTTTTTT. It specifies CASSSGQGELTNEKLFF.

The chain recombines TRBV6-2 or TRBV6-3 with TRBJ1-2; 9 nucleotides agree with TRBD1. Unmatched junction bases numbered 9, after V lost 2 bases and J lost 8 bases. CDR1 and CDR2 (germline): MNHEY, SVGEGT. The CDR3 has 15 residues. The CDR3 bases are TGTGCCAGCAGTTACGAGGCTACAGGGGGCTCGGGCTACACCTTC. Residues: CASSYEATGGSGYTF.

The chain's CDR3 is CATVTGVSTDTQYF. Written as DNA, the CDR3 is TGTGCCACCGTCACGGGAGTCAGCACAGATACGCAGTATTTT. This chain uses TRBV28 with TRBJ2-3; D might be TRBD2 (6 bases). Trimming removed 10 bases from V and 0 bases from J, with 14 bases in between. CDR3 length: 14 residues. Germline assignment: CDR1 MDHEN and CDR2 SYDVKM.

As DNA, the CDR3 is TGCGCCAGCAGCCAGGGGACAGAACGCGAGCAGTACTTC. Protein product: CASSQGTEREQYF. The V and J genes are TRBV4-3 and TRBJ2-7, with 7 bases fitting TRBD1. The CDR3 loop spans 13 amino acids. The junction had 5 bases not matched to a gene; V was cut back by 3 bases and J by 6 bases. The germline V gene encodes CDR1 LGHNA and CDR2 YSLEER.

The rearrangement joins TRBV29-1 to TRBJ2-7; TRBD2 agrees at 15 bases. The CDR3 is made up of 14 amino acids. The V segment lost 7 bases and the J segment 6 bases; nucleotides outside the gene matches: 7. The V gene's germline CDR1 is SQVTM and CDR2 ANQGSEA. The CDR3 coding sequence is TGCAGCGCCGGGACTAGCGGGGGGCCCGGCGAGCAGTACTTC. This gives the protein CSAGTSGGPGEQYF.

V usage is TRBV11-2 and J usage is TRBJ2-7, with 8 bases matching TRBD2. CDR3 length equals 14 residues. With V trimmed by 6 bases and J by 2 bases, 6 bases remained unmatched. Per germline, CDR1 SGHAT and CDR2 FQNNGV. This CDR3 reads CASRPGTRAYEQYF. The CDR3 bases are TGTGCCAGCAGACCCGGGACTAGAGCCTACGAGCAGTACTTC.